This TCR beta chain was profiled in a study of beta chain features in type 1 diabetes. CDR3 size: 14 residues. The V and J ends lost 5 bases and 2 bases respectively, with 13 bases between them. In germline, CDR1 is SGHAT, CDR2 FQDESV (reference sequence). Reverse transcribing all isolated RNA meant expressed TCRB transcripts were sequenced. Produced via immunoSEQ multiplex PCR; TCRdb's table is partial and in-frame only. The sample carries 900,000 or so clones, about a sixth recorded once. This sequence was found in a woman under 30 in good health. V usage is TRBV11-1 and J usage is TRBJ2-7, with D maybe TRBD1 (6 bases). Material for sequencing was naive CD4+ T cells from blood. The CDR3 loop is CASSPNRAAYEQYF. CDR3 bases: TGTGCCAGCAGCCCAAACAGGGCAGCCTACGAGCAGTACTTC.